Below, 29 T cell receptor beta chains from the same sample are listed, as sequenced in a study of T cell responses to AZD1222 COVID-19 vaccine. Libraries were prepared by immunoSEQ multiplex PCR; TCRdb keeps only in-frame clonotypes and omits some of them. The sample has 90,000 to 150,000 clones, 85% to 90% seen once. The source material was peripheral blood, sampled on day 0 of AZD1222 vaccination. These TCRs come from an adult in good health.

The chain carries TRBV28 and TRBJ1-6, with a weak D call TRBD1 (5 bases). The CDR3 sequence is 14 residues long. Trimming left V 7 bases short and J 6 bases short, with 13 bases between. Per the germline V gene, CDR1 is MDHEN and CDR2 is SYDVKM. CDR3 DNA: TGTGCCAGCATGATTGGGCAGGGTAATTCACCCCTCCACTTT. This codes for CASMIGQGNSPLHF.

The chain uses TRBV3-1 (or the pseudogene TRBV3-2) and TRBJ1-1; TRBD1 might be the D (5 bases). This CDR3 comprises 15 residues. Germline assignment: CDR1 LGHDT and CDR2 YNNKEL (reference sequence). With 0 bases removed from V and 1 base from J, the gap between germline ends came to 9 bases. CDR3 in DNA: TGTGCCAGCAGCCAAGAGCCGGGGCCGAACACTGAAGCTTTCTTT. Translating it yields CASSQEPGPNTEAFF.

The rearrangement joins TRBV29-1 to TRBJ1-2, with TRBD1 as a possible D gene (6 bases). This CDR3 is 11 amino acids long. Trimming left V 3 bases short and J 10 bases short, with 12 bases between. From germline, CDR1 is SQVTM and CDR2 ANQGSEA. The CDR3 is CSVEKDSIYTF. As DNA, the CDR3 is TGCAGCGTTGAGAAGGACAGTATCTACACCTTC.

V is TRBV7-8 and J is TRBJ1-2; 9 bases map to TRBD1. Germline values: CDR1 SGHVS, CDR2 FQNEAQ. The CDR3 length is 16 residues. Trimming took 2 bases from V and 8 from J; bases not matched to a gene: 12. CDR3 nucleotide sequence: TGTGCCAGCAGCTTACCTCTGACAGGGGGGAATGGAGGCTACACCTTC. The encoded protein is CASSLPLTGGNGGYTF.

This clone showed up just once. This chain connects TRBV6-5 to TRBJ2-3, with a tentative D call TRBD1 (6 bases). This CDR3 spans 14 amino acids. Germline loops: CDR1 MNHEY, CDR2 SVGAGI. V was trimmed by 4 bases and J by 1 base, leaving 9 bases between them. The CDR3 coding sequence is TGTGCCAGCAGTTTACAGGGAGGCACAGATACGCAGTATTTT. Encoded protein: CASSLQGGTDTQYF.

The chain couples TRBV27 to TRBJ2-7, with a weak D call TRBD1 (6 bases). CDR3 length equals 15 residues. V was pared by 5 bases and J by 2 bases, with 16 bases between. CDR1 and CDR2 from the germline V gene are MNHEY and SMNVEV (reference sequence). The CDR3 bases are TGTGCCAGCAGTACTACAGGGCAGGGGACCTACGAGCAGTACTTC. Its translation: CASSTTGQGTYEQYF.

This clone was found once. The chain couples TRBV5-1 to TRBJ1-6; TRBD1 matches at 7 bases. CDR1 and CDR2 from the germline V gene are SGHRS and YFSETQ. The CDR3 loop spans 19 amino acids. V gave up 0 bases and J gave up 9 bases; unmatched junction bases: 18. The CDR3 protein is CASSLALQAGGSLSSPLHF. The DNA of the CDR3 is TGCGCCAGCAGCTTGGCGCTTCAGGCAGGGGGGTCGCTTAGTTCACCCCTCCACTTT.

The J gene is TRBJ2-1, the V gene TRBV5-4; D possibly corresponds to TRBD2 (7 bases). V lost 4 bases, J lost 6 bases, and 17 bases lay in between. Germline loops: CDR1 SGHNT, CDR2 YYREEE (reference sequence). The CDR3 consists of 15 residues. CDR3 coding DNA: TGTGCCAGCAGCGCTGCTAGCGGCAGGGGCAATGAGCAGTTCTTC. Its protein product is CASSAASGRGNEQFF.

As for this clone: An end of the junction differs from the germline gene, which may be a read error. The V call is TRBV6-4, the J call TRBJ2-1; 13 bases map to TRBD2. This CDR3 spans 15 amino acids. Germline CDR1 and CDR2: MRHNA and SNTAGT. The CDR3, as DNA: TGTGCCAGCAGTGACACTAGCGGGAGGGTAAATGGGCAGTTCTTC. The encoded protein is CASSDTSGRVNGQFF.

The rearrangement uses TRBV18 and TRBJ2-2; no definite D call. Deletions cut 4 bases from V and 0 bases from J, with 9 bases between. The CDR3 contains 15 residues. Germline-derived CDR1 and CDR2 are KGHSH and LQKENI. For the CDR3, the DNA is TGTGCCAGCTCACGTGAATTGCCGAACACCGGGGAGCTGTTTTTT. Amino acid sequence: CASSRELPNTGELFF.

This chain links TRBV4-1 with TRBJ1-5; D not certain. This CDR3 is built from 16 residues. Germline CDR1 is MGHRA and CDR2 is YSYEKL. Trimming stripped 3 bases from V and 3 bases from J, with 15 bases between. The CDR3 DNA is TGCGCCAGCAGCCACTCACCACGGGGTTACAATCAGCCCCAGCATTTT. Translation gives CASSHSPRGYNQPQHF.

The chain has TRBV7-9 and TRBJ1-1, with D maybe TRBD1 (6 bases). The CDR3 length is 14 residues. V was cut by 1 base and J by 11 bases, with 17 bases left in between. The germline V gene encodes CDR1 SEHNR and CDR2 FQNEAQ (reference sequence). The CDR3 coding sequence is TGTGCCAGCAGCTTAGAAGGGCAGGGGCCTGGTGCTTTCTTT. This translates into CASSLEGQGPGAFF.

This chain connects TRBV5-5 to TRBJ1-4, with no clear D. The V end was cut by 4 bases, the J end by 0 bases, with 10 bases between. The CDR3 runs 15 residues. The germline gives CDR1 SGHKS, CDR2 YYEKEE (reference sequence). DNA for the CDR3: TGTGCCAGCAGCGCCCGTCTTGCAACTAATGAAAAACTGTTTTTT. It specifies CASSARLATNEKLFF.

This clone was detected only once. V is TRBV15 and J is TRBJ1-6; D is uncertain. Germline CDR1 and CDR2: LNHNV and YYDKDF (reference sequence). The CDR3 totals 15 residues. The V and J ends lost 0 bases and 5 bases respectively, with 8 bases between them. The CDR3 DNA reads TGTGCCACCAGCAGAGATCCGGGGAATAATTCACCCCTCCACTTT. Translation: CATSRDPGNNSPLHF.

V and J are TRBV19 and TRBJ2-6; 9 bases line up with TRBD1. V gave up 7 bases and J gave up 1 base; unmatched junction bases: 14. CDR3 length: 19 amino acids. Germline V gives CDR1 LNHDA, CDR2 SQIVND (reference sequence). CDR3 sequence (DNA): TGTGCCAGTACCCGAACCACAGGGGGCGCGTTGTCTGGGGCCAACGTCCTGACTTTC. Translated, it gives CASTRTTGGALSGANVLTF. The whole variable domain, filled in from reference TRBV19 and TRBJ2-6, reads DGGITQSPKYLFRKEGQNVTLSCEQNLNHDAMYWYRQDPGQGLRLIYYSQIVNDFQKGDIAEGYSVSREKKESFPLTVTSAQKNPTAFYLCASTRTTGGALSGANVLTFGAGSRLTVL.

This clone appeared a single time. Different DNA sequences within this sample yield the same CDR3. The rearrangement uses TRBV5-5 and TRBJ2-1; D is ambiguous. The CDR3 is 15 amino acids. Trimming removed 0 bases at V and 0 bases at J, with 7 bases between. Germline CDR1 reads SGHKS; CDR2 reads YYEKEE (reference sequence). CDR3 residues: CASSLGVGSYNEQFF. The CDR3, as DNA: TGTGCCAGCAGCTTGGGGGTGGGCTCCTACAATGAGCAGTTCTTC.

This clone was recorded only once. The chain couples TRBV18 to TRBJ1-5, with D perhaps matching TRBD1 (6 bases). Germline V gene sequence: CDR1 KGHSH, CDR2 LQKENI. This CDR3 has 14 amino acids. V lost 5 bases, J lost 4 bases, and 12 bases lay in between. The CDR3 loop is CASSGGGGNQPQHF. CDR3 nucleotides: TGTGCCAGCTCAGGGGGCGGGGGGAATCAGCCCCAGCATTTT.

The CDR3 DNA follows: TGTGCCAGCAGCCGATCGACCGCGCAGCCCCAGCATTTT. The encoded protein is CASSRSTAQPQHF. The chain has TRBV5-6 and TRBJ1-5; D not certain. This CDR3 spans 13 amino acids. The germline CDR1 and CDR2 sequences are SGHDT and YYEEEE. The V end was cut by 4 bases, the J end by 7 bases, with 12 bases between.

The chain has TRBV29-1 and TRBJ2-7; D remains ambiguous. V was cut by 7 bases and J by 7 bases, with 8 bases left in between. This CDR3 contains 9 residues. Germline V gives CDR1 SQVTM, CDR2 ANQGSEA. CDR3 protein: CSGVEEQYF. The CDR3 bases are TGCAGCGGAGTCGAAGAGCAGTACTTC.

Details on this clone: Other DNA sequences from this sample encode an identical CDR3 as well. V is TRBV6-5 and J is TRBJ1-1; perhaps TRBD1 as D (6 bases). The length of the CDR3 is 11 residues. Trimming removed 6 bases at V and 8 bases at J, with 10 bases between. Germline CDR1 reads MNHEY; CDR2 reads SVGAGI. The CDR3 reads CASRHTGEAFF. The CDR3 region has the DNA TGTGCCAGCAGACATACAGGGGAAGCTTTCTTT.

The rearrangement links TRBV10-3 to TRBJ2-3; 14 bases agree with TRBD2. The CDR3 consists of 18 residues. CDR1 and CDR2 from the germline V gene are ENHRY and SYGVKD. V lost 4 bases, J lost 4 bases, and 10 bases stayed unmatched. CDR3 protein: CAISGPTSGRAFADTQYF. The DNA for the CDR3 is TGTGCCATCAGTGGCCCGACTAGCGGGAGGGCCTTTGCAGATACGCAGTATTTT.

This clone was detected a few times. The V and J genes are TRBV10-3 and TRBJ2-3, with 8 bases fitting TRBD2. The CDR3 consists of 16 residues. Germline trimming cut 6 bases from V and 3 bases from J; bases unmatched to any gene: 11. The germline V gene encodes CDR1 ENHRY and CDR2 SYGVKD. The CDR3 DNA follows: TGTGCCATCAGCGGAATAGAACGGGAGGGGACAGATACGCAGTATTTT. Protein product: CAISGIEREGTDTQYF.

The gene calls are TRBV7-9 and TRBJ1-6; 7 bases agree with TRBD1. V lost 5 bases, J lost 9 bases, and 10 bases stayed unmatched. From germline, CDR1 is SEHNR and CDR2 FQNEAQ (reference sequence). The CDR3 contains 15 residues. The CDR3 DNA is TGTGCCAGCAGCGACCGACAGGGCCTAAGTTCACCCCTCCACTTT. Encoded protein: CASSDRQGLSSPLHF.

The V and J genes are TRBV7-9 and TRBJ2-7, with a weak D call TRBD1 (5 bases). Germline V gene sequence: CDR1 SEHNR, CDR2 FQNEAQ (reference sequence). The CDR3 is made up of 16 amino acids. Trimming took off 5 bases at V and 0 bases at J, with 17 bases between the two ends. In DNA form, the CDR3 reads TGTGCCAGCAGCACCGAGGCAGGGATAAGCTCCTACGAGCAGTACTTC. Protein product: CASSTEAGISSYEQYF.

The V gene is TRBV20-1, the J gene TRBJ1-2; D ambiguous. This CDR3 region has 11 residues. Trimming removed 3 bases from V and 7 bases from J, with 9 bases in between. From germline, CDR1 is DFQATT and CDR2 SNEGSKA (reference sequence). CDR3 region: CSARVDAGYTF. The CDR3 region has the DNA TGCAGTGCTAGGGTCGACGCTGGCTACACCTTC.

V is TRBV19 and J is TRBJ2-1; 8 bases map to TRBD2. V dropped 7 bases and J dropped 7; count of bases not matched to a gene: 9. This CDR3 contains 14 residues. The germline CDR1 and CDR2 sequences are LNHDA and SQIVND (reference sequence). The DNA of the CDR3 is TGTGCCAGTAAATCTAGCGGGCTATGGAATGAGCAGTTCTTC. Amino acids: CASKSSGLWNEQFF.

V gene TRBV7-3 combines with J gene TRBJ2-1; TRBD2 is a possible D gene (6 bases). V gave up 5 bases and J gave up 3 bases, with 14 bases separating them. Germline lookup yields CDR1 SGHTA and CDR2 FQGTGA. This CDR3 is built from 15 residues. The chain's CDR3 is CASSPLGGVYNEQFF. The CDR3 bases are TGTGCCAGCAGCCCGTTGGGGGGAGTCTACAATGAGCAGTTCTTC.

This clone was found a few times. The chain joins TRBV30 to TRBJ1-1; maybe TRBD1 (6 bases). The CDR3 extends over 11 amino acids. V shed 5 bases and J shed 7 bases, with 11 bases lying between them. Germline CDR1 and CDR2: GTSNPN and SVGIG (reference sequence). The CDR3 DNA reads as TGTGCCTGGGGGGGGCAGGGTGAAGCTTTCTTT. Its translation: CAWGGQGEAFF.

The chain combines TRBV5-4 with TRBJ2-7; possibly TRBD2 for D (5 bases). The CDR3 extends over 12 amino acids. Trimming stripped 3 bases from V and 6 bases from J, with 10 bases between. Germline-derived CDR1 and CDR2 are SGHNT and YYREEE (reference sequence). CDR3 protein: CASSSRRGEQYF. The DNA for the CDR3 is TGTGCCAGCAGCTCCCGCCGGGGCGAGCAGTACTTC. Together with reference TRBV5-4 and TRBJ2-7, the CDR3 gives the full variable domain: ETGVTQSPTHLIKTRGQQVTLRCSSQSGHNTVSWYQQALGQGPQFIFQYYREEENGRGNFPPRFSGLQFPNYSSELNVNALELDDSALYLCASSSRRGEQYFGPGTRLTVT.